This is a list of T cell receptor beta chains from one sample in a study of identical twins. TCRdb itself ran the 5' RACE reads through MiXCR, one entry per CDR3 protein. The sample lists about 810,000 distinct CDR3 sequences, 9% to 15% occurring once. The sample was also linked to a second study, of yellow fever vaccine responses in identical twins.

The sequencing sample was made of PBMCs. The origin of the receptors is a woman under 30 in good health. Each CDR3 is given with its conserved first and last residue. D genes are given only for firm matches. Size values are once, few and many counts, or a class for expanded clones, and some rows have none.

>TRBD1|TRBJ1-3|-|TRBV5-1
TGCGCCAGCAGCTCGGGACAGGGTTTAGCTGGAAACACCATATATTTT
CASSSGQGLAGNTIYF
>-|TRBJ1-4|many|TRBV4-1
TGCGCCAGCAGCCAAGATGGGGGTAGAGGGGGGATTGAAAAACTGTTTTTT
CASSQDGGRGGIEKLFF
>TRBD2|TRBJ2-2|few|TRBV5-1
TGCGCCAGCAGCGTGGAACTAGCGGGGGCGCTGGGCGGGGAGCTGTTTTTT
CASSVELAGALGGELFF
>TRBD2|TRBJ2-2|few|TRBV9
TGTGCCAGCAGCCCCAGGACGGGGGGAGGTATTTCCGGGGAGCTGTTTTTT
CASSPRTGGGISGELFF
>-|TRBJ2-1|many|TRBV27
TGTGCCACCGGGGGCCGGAGCTCCTACAATGAGCAGTTCTTC
CATGGRSSYNEQFF
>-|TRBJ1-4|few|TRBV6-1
TGTGCCAGCAGTGAGAAACCATCCTGGGGGGGGGCTCCTGAAAAACTGTTTTTT
CASSEKPSWGGAPEKLFF
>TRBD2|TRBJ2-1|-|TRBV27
TGTGCCAGCGGTTACCCCGGACTAGCGGGACCCCCCCCCTACAATGAGCAGTTCTTC
CASGYPGLAGPPPYNEQFF
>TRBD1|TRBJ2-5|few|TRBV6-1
TGTGCCAGCAGTGAAAAAAATCCGGGCAGGGGGCGAAGGGAGACCCAGTACTTC
CASSEKNPGRGRRETQYF
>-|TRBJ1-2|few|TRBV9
TGTGCCAGCAGCACGTTGGGTGGCTACACCTTC
CASSTLGGYTF
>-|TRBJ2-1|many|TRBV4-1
TGCGCCAGCAGCCAAGACAGGGTAAGCTCCTACAATGAGCAGTTCTTC
CASSQDRVSSYNEQFF
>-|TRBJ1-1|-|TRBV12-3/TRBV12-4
TGTGCCAGCAGTTTCGTCACAGGTTCGAATGAAGCTTTCTTT
CASSFVTGSNEAFF
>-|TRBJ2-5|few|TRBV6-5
TGTGCCAGCAGTTGGTTGGGTGGAGAGACCCAGTACTTC
CASSWLGGETQYF
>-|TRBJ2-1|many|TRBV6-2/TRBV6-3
TGTGCCAGCAGTTCTGCCGCGGGGAACTACAATGAGCAGTTCTTC
CASSSAAGNYNEQFF
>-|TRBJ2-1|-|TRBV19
TGTGCCAGTAGTCCCTTTGCTGGGAATTACAATGAGCAGTTCTTC
CASSPFAGNYNEQFF
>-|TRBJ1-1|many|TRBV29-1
TGCAGCGTTGAAGTTCACAGGGCCATGAACACTGAAGCTTTCTTT
CSVEVHRAMNTEAFF
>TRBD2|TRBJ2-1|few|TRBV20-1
TGCAGTGCCCCGGGACTAGCGGGAGGTAATGAGCAGTTCTTC
CSAPGLAGGNEQFF